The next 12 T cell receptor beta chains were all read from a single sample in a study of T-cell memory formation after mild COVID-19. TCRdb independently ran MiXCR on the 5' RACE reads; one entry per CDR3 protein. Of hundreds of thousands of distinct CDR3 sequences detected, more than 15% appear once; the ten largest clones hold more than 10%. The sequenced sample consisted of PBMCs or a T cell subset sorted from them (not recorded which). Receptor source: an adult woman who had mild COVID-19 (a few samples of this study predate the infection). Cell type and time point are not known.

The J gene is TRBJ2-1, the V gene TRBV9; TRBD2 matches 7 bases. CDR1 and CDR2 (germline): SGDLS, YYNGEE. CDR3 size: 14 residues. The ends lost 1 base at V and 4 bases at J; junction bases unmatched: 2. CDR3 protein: CASSVNGGYNEQFF. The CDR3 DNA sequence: TGTGCCAGCAGCGTAAACGGGGGGTACAATGAGCAGTTCTTC.

CDR3 nucleotide sequence: TGTGCCAGCAGCACCGGCGGGGGTGGCAATCAGCCCCAGCATTTT. Translated: CASSTGGGGNQPQHF. The chain carries TRBV9 and TRBJ1-5, with D perhaps matching TRBD1 (5 bases). Trimming left V 4 bases short and J 2 bases short, with 13 bases between. This CDR3 is built from 15 residues. Germline V CDR1 and CDR2: SGDLS, YYNGEE.

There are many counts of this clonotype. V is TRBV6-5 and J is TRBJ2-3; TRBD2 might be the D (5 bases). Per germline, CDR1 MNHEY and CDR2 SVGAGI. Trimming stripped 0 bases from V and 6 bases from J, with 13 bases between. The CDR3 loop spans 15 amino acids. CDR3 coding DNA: TGTGCCAGCAGTTACTCGACCGGGGATGGGGATACGCAGTATTTT. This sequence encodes CASSYSTGDGDTQYF.

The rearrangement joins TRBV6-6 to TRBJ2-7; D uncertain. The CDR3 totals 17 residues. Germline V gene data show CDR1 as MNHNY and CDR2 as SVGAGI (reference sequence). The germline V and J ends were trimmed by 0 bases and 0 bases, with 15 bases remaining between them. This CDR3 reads CASSYSSVSASSYEQYF. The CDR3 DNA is TGTGCCAGCAGTTACTCGAGCGTGTCGGCGAGCTCCTACGAGCAGTACTTC.

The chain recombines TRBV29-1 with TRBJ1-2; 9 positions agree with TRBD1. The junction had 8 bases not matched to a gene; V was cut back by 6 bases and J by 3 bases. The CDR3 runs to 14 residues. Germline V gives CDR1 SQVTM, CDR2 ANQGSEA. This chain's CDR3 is CSVRDRAVDYGYTF. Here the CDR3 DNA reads TGCAGCGTCCGGGACAGGGCGGTTGACTATGGCTACACCTTC.

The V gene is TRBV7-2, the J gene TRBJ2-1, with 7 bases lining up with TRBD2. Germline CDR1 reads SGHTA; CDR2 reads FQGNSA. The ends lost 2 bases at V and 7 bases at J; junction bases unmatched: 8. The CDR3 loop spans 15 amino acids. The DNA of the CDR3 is TGTGCCAGCAGCTTAATGGGAGGGAAGGGTAATGAGCAGTTCTTC. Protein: CASSLMGGKGNEQFF.

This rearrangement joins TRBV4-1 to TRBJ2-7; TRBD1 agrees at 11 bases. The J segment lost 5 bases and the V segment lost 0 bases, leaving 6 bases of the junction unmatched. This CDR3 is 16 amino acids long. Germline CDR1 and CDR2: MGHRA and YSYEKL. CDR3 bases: TGCGCCAGCAGCCAAGATCGTGGGACAGGGGGTAACGAGCAGTACTTC. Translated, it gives CASSQDRGTGGNEQYF.

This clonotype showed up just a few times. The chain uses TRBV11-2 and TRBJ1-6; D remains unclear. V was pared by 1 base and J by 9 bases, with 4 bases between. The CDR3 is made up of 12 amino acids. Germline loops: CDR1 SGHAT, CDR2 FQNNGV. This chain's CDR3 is CASSLVVSPLHF. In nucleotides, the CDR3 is TGTGCCAGCAGCTTAGTGGTTTCACCCCTCCACTTT.

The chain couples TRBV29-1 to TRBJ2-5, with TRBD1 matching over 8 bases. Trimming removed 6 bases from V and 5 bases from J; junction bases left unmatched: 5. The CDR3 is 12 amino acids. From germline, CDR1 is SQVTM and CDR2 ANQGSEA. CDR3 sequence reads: CSVDRGYETQYF. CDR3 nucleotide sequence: TGCAGCGTCGACAGGGGTTATGAGACCCAGTACTTC.

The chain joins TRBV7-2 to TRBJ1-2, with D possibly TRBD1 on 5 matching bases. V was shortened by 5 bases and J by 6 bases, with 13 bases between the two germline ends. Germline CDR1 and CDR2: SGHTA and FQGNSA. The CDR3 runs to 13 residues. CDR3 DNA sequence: TGTGCCAGCAGCGCAGGGTGGAGCGATGGCTACACCTTC. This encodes CASSAGWSDGYTF.

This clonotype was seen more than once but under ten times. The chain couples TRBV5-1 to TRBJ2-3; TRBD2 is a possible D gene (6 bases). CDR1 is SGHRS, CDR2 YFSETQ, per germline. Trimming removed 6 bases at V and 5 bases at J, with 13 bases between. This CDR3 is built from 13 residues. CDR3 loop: CASKIGGVDTQYF. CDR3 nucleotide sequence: TGCGCCAGCAAAATTGGAGGGGTAGATACGCAGTATTTT.

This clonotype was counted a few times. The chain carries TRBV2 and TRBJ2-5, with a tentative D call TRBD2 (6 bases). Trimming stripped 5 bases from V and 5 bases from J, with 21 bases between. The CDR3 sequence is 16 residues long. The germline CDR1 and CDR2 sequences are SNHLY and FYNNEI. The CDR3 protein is CASSSGTAGSSETQYF. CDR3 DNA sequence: TGTGCCAGCAGTTCGGGGACGGCGGGGTCCTCTGAGACCCAGTACTTC.